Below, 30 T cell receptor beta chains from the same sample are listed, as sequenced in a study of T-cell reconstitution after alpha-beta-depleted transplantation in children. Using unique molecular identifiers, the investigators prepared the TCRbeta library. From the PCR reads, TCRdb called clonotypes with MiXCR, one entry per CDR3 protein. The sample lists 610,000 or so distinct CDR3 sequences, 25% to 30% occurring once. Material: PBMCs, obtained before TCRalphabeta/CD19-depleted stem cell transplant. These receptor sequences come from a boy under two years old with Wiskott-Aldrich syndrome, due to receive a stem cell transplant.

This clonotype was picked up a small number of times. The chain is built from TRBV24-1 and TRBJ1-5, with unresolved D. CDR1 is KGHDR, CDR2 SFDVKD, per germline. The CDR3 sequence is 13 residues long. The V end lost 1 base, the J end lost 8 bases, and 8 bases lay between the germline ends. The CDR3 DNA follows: TGTGCCACCAGTGATTTAGGGCCCAAGCCCCAGCATTTT. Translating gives CATSDLGPKPQHF.

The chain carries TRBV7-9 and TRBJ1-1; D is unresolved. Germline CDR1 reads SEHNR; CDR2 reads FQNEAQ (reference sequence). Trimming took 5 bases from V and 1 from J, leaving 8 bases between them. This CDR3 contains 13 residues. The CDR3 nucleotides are TGTGCCAGCAGCCGCCGACCGAACACTGAAGCTTTCTTT. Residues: CASSRRPNTEAFF.

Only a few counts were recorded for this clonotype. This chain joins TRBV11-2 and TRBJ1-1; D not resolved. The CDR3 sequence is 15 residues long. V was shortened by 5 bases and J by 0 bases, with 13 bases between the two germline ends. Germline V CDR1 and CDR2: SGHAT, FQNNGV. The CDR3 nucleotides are TGTGCCAGCAGCCCCGTCTTATGGTTGAACACTGAAGCTTTCTTT. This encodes CASSPVLWLNTEAFF.

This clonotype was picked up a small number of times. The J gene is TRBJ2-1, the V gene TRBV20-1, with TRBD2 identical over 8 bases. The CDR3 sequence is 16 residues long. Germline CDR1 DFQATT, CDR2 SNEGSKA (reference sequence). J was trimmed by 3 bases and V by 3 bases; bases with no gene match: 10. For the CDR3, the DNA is TGCAGTGCTAGCCAGACCGGGACTAGGGGCTACAATGAGCAGTTCTTC. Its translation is CSASQTGTRGYNEQFF.

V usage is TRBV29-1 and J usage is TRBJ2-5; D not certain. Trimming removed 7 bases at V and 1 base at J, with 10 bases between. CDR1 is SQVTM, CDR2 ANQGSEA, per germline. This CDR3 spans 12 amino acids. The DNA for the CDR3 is TGCAGCGCCGGAGACGGCCAAGAGACCCAGTACTTC. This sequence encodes CSAGDGQETQYF.

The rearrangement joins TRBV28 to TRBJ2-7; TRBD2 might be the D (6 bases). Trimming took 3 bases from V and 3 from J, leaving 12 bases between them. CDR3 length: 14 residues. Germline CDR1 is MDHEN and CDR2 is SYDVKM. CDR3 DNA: TGTGCCAGCAGTTTCCCTGGGGGAGGCTACGAGCAGTACTTC. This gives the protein CASSFPGGGYEQYF.

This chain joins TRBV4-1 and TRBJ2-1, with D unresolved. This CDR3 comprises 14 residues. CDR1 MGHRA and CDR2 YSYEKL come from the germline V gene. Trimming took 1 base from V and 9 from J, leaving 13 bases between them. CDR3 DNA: TGCGCCAGCAGCCAAGGAAGGAGAGGAAGTGAGCAGTTCTTC. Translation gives CASSQGRRGSEQFF.

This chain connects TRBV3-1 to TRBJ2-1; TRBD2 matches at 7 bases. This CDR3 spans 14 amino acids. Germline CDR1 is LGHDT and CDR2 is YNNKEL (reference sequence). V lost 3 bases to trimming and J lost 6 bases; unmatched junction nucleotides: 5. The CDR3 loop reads CASSHKGGPNEQFF. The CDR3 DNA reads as TGTGCCAGCAGCCATAAGGGAGGGCCCAATGAGCAGTTCTTC.

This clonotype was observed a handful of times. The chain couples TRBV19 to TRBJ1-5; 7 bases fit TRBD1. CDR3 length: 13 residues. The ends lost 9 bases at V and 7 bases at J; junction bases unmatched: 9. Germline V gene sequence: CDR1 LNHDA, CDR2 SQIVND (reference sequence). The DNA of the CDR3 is TGTGCCAGCAGGGGGGGAGGTCACCAGCCCCAGCATTTT. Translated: CASRGGGHQPQHF.

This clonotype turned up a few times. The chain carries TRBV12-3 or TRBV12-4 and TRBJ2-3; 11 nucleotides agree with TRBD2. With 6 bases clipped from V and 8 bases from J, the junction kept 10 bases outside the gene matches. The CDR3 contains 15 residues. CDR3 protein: CASRRLAGFVGTQYF. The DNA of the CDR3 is TGTGCCAGCAGACGACTAGCGGGATTCGTCGGTACGCAGTATTTT.

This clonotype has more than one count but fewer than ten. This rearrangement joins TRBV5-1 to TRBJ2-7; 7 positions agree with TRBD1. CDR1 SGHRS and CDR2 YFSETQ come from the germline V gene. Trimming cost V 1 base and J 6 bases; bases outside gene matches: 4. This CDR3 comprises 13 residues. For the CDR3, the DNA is TGCGCCAGCAGCTTGAGGGGACAGAGCGAGCAGTACTTC. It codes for CASSLRGQSEQYF.

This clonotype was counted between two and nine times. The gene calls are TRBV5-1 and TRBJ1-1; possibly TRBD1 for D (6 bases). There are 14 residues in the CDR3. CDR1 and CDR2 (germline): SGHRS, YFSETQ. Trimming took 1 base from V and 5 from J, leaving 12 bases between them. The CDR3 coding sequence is TGCGCCAGCAGCTTGACGGGGGCAAAGACTGAAGCTTTCTTT. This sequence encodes CASSLTGAKTEAFF.

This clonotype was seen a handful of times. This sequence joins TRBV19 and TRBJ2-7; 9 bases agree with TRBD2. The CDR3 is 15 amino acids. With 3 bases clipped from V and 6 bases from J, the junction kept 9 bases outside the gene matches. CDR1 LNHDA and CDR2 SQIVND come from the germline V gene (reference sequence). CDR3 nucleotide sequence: TGTGCCAGTAGTATTCAGGCGGGAGGGCCATCCGAGCAGTACTTC. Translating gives CASSIQAGGPSEQYF.

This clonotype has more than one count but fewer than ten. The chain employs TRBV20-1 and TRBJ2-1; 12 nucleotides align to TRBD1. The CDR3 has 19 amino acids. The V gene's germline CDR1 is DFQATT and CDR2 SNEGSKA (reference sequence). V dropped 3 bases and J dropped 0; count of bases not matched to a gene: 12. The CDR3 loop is CSASGWGTGGLSSYNEQFF. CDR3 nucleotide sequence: TGCAGTGCTAGCGGGTGGGGGACAGGGGGCCTGAGCTCCTACAATGAGCAGTTCTTC.

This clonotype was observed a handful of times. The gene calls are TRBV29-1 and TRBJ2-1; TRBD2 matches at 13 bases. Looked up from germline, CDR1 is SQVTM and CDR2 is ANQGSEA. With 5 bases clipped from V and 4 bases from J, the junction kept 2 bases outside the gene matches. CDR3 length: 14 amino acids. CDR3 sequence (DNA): TGCAGCGTTCCGACTAGCGGGAGGTACAATGAGCAGTTCTTC. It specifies CSVPTSGRYNEQFF.

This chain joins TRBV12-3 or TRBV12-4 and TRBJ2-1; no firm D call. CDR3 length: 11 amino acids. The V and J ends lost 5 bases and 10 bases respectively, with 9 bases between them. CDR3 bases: TGTGCCAGCAGTGTTCTGACGGAGCAGTTCTTC. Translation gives CASSVLTEQFF.

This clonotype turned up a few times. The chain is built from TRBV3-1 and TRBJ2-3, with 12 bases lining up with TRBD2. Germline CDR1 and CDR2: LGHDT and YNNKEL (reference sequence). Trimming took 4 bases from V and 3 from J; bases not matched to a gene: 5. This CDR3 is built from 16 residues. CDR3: CASSPTSGGLTDTQYF. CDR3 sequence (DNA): TGTGCCAGCAGCCCGACTAGCGGGGGCCTTACAGATACGCAGTATTTT.

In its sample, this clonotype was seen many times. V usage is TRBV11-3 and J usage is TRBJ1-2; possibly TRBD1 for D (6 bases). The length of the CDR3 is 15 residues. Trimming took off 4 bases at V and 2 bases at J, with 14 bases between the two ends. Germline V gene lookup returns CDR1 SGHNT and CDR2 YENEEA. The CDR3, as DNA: TGTGCCAGCAGCTCGGACAGAGCGAACAACTATGGCTACACCTTC. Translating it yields CASSSDRANNYGYTF.

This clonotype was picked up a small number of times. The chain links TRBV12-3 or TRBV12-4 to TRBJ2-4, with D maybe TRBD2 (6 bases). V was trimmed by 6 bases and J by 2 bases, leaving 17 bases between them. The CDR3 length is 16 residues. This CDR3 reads CASRPGPGDTKNIQYF. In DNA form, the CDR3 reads TGTGCCAGCAGACCCGGGCCGGGAGATACCAAAAACATTCAGTACTTC.

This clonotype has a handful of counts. In nucleotides, the CDR3 is TGTGCCAGCGCGGGAGGTGGGAGCGAGCAGTACTTC. Its protein product is CASAGGGSEQYF. V usage is TRBV27 and J usage is TRBJ2-7; 8 bases are a match to TRBD2. The CDR3 length is 12 residues. V was clipped by 8 bases and J by 6 bases; unmatched bases: 6. CDR1 and CDR2 from the germline V gene are MNHEY and SMNVEV (reference sequence).

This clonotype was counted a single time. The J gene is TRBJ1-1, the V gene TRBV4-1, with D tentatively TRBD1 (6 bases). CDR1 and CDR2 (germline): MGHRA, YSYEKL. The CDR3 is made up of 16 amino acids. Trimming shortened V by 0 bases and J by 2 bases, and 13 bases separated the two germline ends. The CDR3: CASSQDRNRANTEAFF. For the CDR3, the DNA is TGCGCCAGCAGCCAAGATCGTAACAGGGCTAACACTGAAGCTTTCTTT.

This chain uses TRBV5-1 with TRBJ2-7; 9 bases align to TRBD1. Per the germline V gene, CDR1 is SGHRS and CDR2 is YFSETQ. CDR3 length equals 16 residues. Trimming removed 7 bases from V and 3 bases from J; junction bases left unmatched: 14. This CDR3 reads CASSFNRDRVYYEQYF. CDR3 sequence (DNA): TGCGCCAGCTCGTTCAATCGGGACAGGGTGTACTACGAGCAGTACTTC.

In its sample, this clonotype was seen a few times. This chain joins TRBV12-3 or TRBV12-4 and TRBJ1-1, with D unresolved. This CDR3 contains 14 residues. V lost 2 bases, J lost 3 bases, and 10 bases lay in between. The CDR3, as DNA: TGTGCCAGCAGTTTACCTGGGTTTGACACTGAAGCTTTCTTT. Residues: CASSLPGFDTEAFF.

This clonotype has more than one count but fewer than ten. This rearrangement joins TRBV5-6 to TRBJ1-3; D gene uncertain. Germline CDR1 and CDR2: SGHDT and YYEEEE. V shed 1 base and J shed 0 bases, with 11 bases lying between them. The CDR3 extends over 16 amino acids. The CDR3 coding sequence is TGTGCCAGCAGCTTGTGGGCTTCATTCTCTGGAAACACCATATATTTT. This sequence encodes CASSLWASFSGNTIYF.

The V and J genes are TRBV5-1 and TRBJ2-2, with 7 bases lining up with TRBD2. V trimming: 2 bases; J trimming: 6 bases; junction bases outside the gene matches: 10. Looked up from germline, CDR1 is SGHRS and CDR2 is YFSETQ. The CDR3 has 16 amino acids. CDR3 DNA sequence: TGCGCCAGCAGCTTTCGATCGGGAGGAAGGGCCGGGGAGCTGTTTTTT. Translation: CASSFRSGGRAGELFF.

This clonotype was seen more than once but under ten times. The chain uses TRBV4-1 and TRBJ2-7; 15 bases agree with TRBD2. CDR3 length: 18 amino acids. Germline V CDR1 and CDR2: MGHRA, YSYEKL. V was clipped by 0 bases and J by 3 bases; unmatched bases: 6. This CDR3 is CASSQDPWTSGRDYEQYF. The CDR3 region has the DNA TGCGCCAGCAGCCAAGATCCCTGGACTAGCGGGAGGGACTACGAGCAGTACTTC.

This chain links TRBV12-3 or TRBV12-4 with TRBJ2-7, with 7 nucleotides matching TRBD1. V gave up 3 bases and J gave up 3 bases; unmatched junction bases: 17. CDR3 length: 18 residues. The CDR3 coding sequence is TGTGCCAGCAGTTTTCACCTACTAAAACCGGGACAGAACTACGAGCAGTACTTC. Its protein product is CASSFHLLKPGQNYEQYF.

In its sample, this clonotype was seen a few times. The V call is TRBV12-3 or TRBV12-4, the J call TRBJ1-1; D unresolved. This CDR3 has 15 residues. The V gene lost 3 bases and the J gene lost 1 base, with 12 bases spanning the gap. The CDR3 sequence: CASSFFSWANTEAFF. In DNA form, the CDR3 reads TGTGCCAGCAGTTTTTTTTCGTGGGCGAACACTGAAGCTTTCTTT.

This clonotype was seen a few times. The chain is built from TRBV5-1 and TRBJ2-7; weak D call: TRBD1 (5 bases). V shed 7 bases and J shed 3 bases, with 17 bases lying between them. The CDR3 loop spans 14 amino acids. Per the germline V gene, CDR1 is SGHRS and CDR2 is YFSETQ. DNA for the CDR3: TGCGCCAGCGGCCTCCAGGGTGGGGACTACGAGCAGTACTTC. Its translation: CASGLQGGDYEQYF.

The CDR3 is CASSFWPSTDTQYF. Written as DNA, the CDR3 is TGTGCCAGCAGTTTCTGGCCCAGCACAGATACGCAGTATTTT. The chain has TRBV28 and TRBJ2-3, with no clear D. In germline, CDR1 is MDHEN, CDR2 SYDVKM. Trimming removed 3 bases from V and 0 bases from J, with 7 bases in between. The CDR3 has 14 amino acids.